This TCR beta chain stems from a study of cytomegalovirus exposure and HLA in healthy donors. Primers for the PCR totalled 60 Vbeta and 13 Jbeta. Some clones are missing from TCRdb's copy, which holds only in-frame ones; the method was immunoSEQ multiplex PCR. The sample contains 150,000 or so clones, roughly 75% of which appear only once. With regard to this clone: What it recognizes is unknown.

Findings and limits, study-wide: Sequencing depth roughly uniform across donors was assumed in presence/absence analyses.

This clonotype was sampled from a man younger than 35 in good health and CMV-seropositive. Sequenced: PBMCs.

This CDR3 reads CASSSRGLTGELFF. CDR3 nucleotide sequence: TGTGCCAGTAGTAGCAGGGGCTTGACCGGGGAGCTGTTTTTT. This rearrangement joins TRBV19 to TRBJ2-2; weak D call: TRBD1 (6 bases). CDR1 LNHDA and CDR2 SQIVND come from the germline V gene (reference sequence). Trimming removed 4 bases at V and 5 bases at J, with 11 bases between. This CDR3 contains 14 residues.